This T cell receptor (beta chain) was retrieved from a study of T cell repertoires in aging, cancer and after chemotherapy. In this sample, this clonotype turned up a few times. Antigen unknown. Rearranged V-D-J TRB sequences were amplified with a mixed TRB-A/B primer pool. TCRdb reprocessed the multiplex PCR reads via MiXCR and lists one record per CDR3 protein. The data hold thousands of distinct CDR3 sequences, with approximately 35% observed a single time. Study-wide points: Across the chemotherapy interval, each cancer cohort showed higher median generation probability, suggesting thymic rebound.

Amplification of TCR beta used genomic DNA extracted from peripheral blood. Germline CDR1 MNHEY, CDR2 SVGAGI. Trimming cost V 6 bases and J 0 bases, with 15 bases left between them. The CDR3 contains 15 residues. The receptor comes from a human donor in good health. Material: blood. The V and J genes are TRBV6-5 and TRBJ2-7; D perhaps matches TRBD2 (5 bases). The CDR3 DNA is TGTGCCAGCAGACATGGACTCCTGAGCTCCTACGAGCAGTACTTC. Residues: CASRHGLLSSYEQYF.